Given below is one TCR beta chain in context. Its specific antigen is unknown. No clone much larger than this one lies a single base away; base qualities are absent. This sample stems from a study of blood T cell repertoires in COVID-19 (dated by TCRdb to the early 2020s). General notes on the study: Samples covering the acute and convalescent phases of COVID-19 were provided by collaborators in the United States, Italy and Spain. The prospective study material was composed of cDNA or gDNA derived from T cells, B-cell-depleted T cells, or PBMCs. The dataset comprised deeply sampled blood TCRbeta repertoires from subjects exposed to, actively infected with, or recovered from COVID-19. The repertoires were made available in a free public database intended to serve as a resource for research on the immune response to SARS-CoV-2. Samples came from the ongoing ImmuneRACE study (first 160 participants) plus 1,254 subjects from 6 global collaborators. A de-identified subject ID, COVID-19 status, age in years and sex were almost always included in the sample metadata. Where HLA class I and class II types were available, the types were taken from metadata supplied by the sample provider, not from assay-based typing. The paper's findings and limits, for the study overall: How much clinical and demographic metadata was included differed by source and by participant, and the metadata was provided uncurated.

The collaborating institutions used their own protocols to collect whole blood in K2EDTA tubes. For TCRbeta analysis, collaborators shipped samples in one of three forms: frozen whole blood, isolated PBMCs, or DNA extracted from either of those sample types. The immunoSEQ Assay, a bias-controlled multiplex PCR, was used to amplify TCRbeta CDR3 regions from genomic DNA. The published analysis was carried out like this. The number of nucleated cells in each sample was estimated by amplification of reference gene primers within the assay. Sequence reads were collapsed and filtered to measure the absolute abundance of every unique TCRbeta CDR3 rearrangement. For each sample, productive Simpson clonality was calculated by taking the square root of Simpson's diversity index across productive rearrangements. Held by TCRdb, this immuneACCESS table contains in-frame sequences only and omits some clones. Under half of the omission traces to an unresolved V gene where checked; the cause of the rest is unknown. The V and J calls and clone size come from that table; D and trimming were worked out from the DNA. This sample lists approximately 250,000 clones; approximately 87% were detected once. The ten top clones hold roughly 8.6% of the sample.

V loses 0 bases, J loses 3 bases, and the germline ends lie 15 bases apart. The CDR3 spans 16 residues, from the cysteine through the phenylalanine. Only CDR3 DNA is held: 48 bases, read in frame from base 1. From the germline V gene, CDR1 is SGDLS and CDR2 is YYNGEE. The TCR sequence derives from a human donor in a cohort sampled during active COVID-19. Material: peripheral blood. The rearranged chain carries TRBV9 and TRBJ1-2; matching of 6 bases hints at TRBD1 as the D gene. The nucleotide sequence reads as follows: TGTGCCAGCAGCGTAGGTCAACAGGGTTTTTACTATGGCTACACCTTC. Its amino acids are CASSVGQQGFYYGYTF.